This T cell receptor beta chain originates from a study of T cells after somatic rescue of genetic block. Profiling relied on immunoSEQ multiplex PCR, and the TCRdb table lists in-frame clones only, not all of them. Of roughly 58,000 clones listed, approximately 96% are singletons. CDR3 length equals 16 residues. V lost 1 base, J lost 0 bases, and 6 bases stayed unmatched. Germline-derived CDR1 and CDR2 are LGHNA and YNFKEQ. This sequence originates from a child less than two years old. The sequencing input was peripheral blood mononuclear cells (PBMCs). The J gene is TRBJ2-7, the V gene TRBV4-2; 7 positions agree with TRBD2. CDR3 sequence: CASSQGEGRISYEQYF. For the CDR3, the DNA is TGTGCCAGCAGCCAAGGGGAGGGACGGATCTCCTACGAGCAGTACTTC.